Listed below are T cell receptor beta chains from one sample, sequenced in a study of blood T cell repertoires in COVID-19. The protocol was immunoSEQ multiplex PCR, while the TCRdb copy is restricted to in-frame clones and leaves out a portion. The table includes 300,000 to 350,000 clones, around 90% detected once. The material sequenced was PBMCs or T cells enriched from blood (not recorded which). These receptor sequences come from a young woman with acute COVID-19. The CDR3 runs from the conserved cysteine through the conserved F or W. The order of the fields is J gene, D gene, V gene, clone size, CDR3 protein, CDR3 DNA. D genes are given only for firm matches. A row's size may be missing; if present it is once, few, many or a size class.

TRBJ2-3,TRBD2,TRBV3-1/TRBV3-2,once,CASSQAHGLAGGQFPNTQYF,TGTGCCAGCAGCCAAGCCCACGGACTAGCGGGAGGGCAGTTTCCAAATACGCAGTATTTT
TRBJ2-5,-,TRBV15,-,CATQRGGKETQYF,TGTGCCACCCAAAGGGGGGGCAAAGAGACCCAGTACTTC
TRBJ2-7,-,TRBV6-5,-,CASSPLGSLFYEQYF,TGTGCCAGCAGTCCTCTGGGGAGCCTATTCTACGAGCAGTACTTC
TRBJ1-4,-,TRBV30,-,CAWSGQAKAEKLFF,TGTGCCTGGAGTGGACAGGCCAAGGCTGAAAAACTGTTTTTT
TRBJ2-1,TRBD2,TRBV2,once,CASTGLAGYNEQFF,TGTGCCAGCACTGGACTAGCGGGGTACAATGAGCAGTTCTTC
TRBJ1-3,-,TRBV5-1,-,CASSRDTDSGNTIYF,TGCGCCAGCAGCCGAGACACCGACTCTGGAAACACCATATATTTT
TRBJ2-2,TRBD2,TRBV2,-,CASTGGGVTGELFF,TGTGCCAGCACGGGGGGAGGGGTCACCGGGGAGCTGTTTTTT
TRBJ1-1,-,TRBV27,few,CASNQPGNTEAFF,TGTGCCAGCAACCAACCAGGGAACACTGAAGCTTTCTTT
TRBJ2-5,-,TRBV10-3,once,CATVGTLQETQYF,TGTGCCACTGTCGGGACACTACAAGAGACCCAGTACTTC
TRBJ2-7,TRBD2,TRBV28,-,CASSTAGTSGYEQYF,TGTGCCAGCAGTACCGCCGGGACTAGCGGCTACGAGCAGTACTTC
TRBJ2-2,TRBD2,TRBV19,-,CASSRTSGSTGELFF,TGTGCCAGTAGTCGGACTAGCGGGAGTACCGGGGAGCTGTTTTTT
TRBJ2-1,TRBD2,TRBV6-5,-,CASNNGLAGYNEQFF,TGTGCCAGCAACAACGGACTAGCGGGGTACAATGAGCAGTTCTTC
TRBJ2-5,TRBD1,TRBV11-3,-,CASSEGTGPQETQYF,TGTGCCAGCAGCGAAGGGACAGGGCCACAAGAGACCCAGTACTTC
TRBJ1-3,TRBD1,TRBV18,-,CASSPPQGEEGNTIYF,TGTGCCAGCTCACCACCGCAGGGGGAAGAAGGAAACACCATATATTTT
TRBJ1-1,-,TRBV29-1,-,CSGGTRAREAFF,TGCAGCGGGGGTACGAGGGCTCGTGAAGCTTTCTTT
TRBJ2-5,TRBD1,TRBV9,-,CASSVDGTGWKTQYF,TGTGCCAGCAGCGTAGACGGGACAGGGTGGAAGACCCAGTACTTC
TRBJ1-1,-,TRBV5-1,-,CASSADTNTEAFF,TGCGCCAGCAGCGCCGACACGAACACTGAAGCTTTCTTT
TRBJ1-1,TRBD1,TRBV28,few,CESGGQNTEAFF,TGTGAATCAGGGGGGCAAAACACTGAAGCTTTCTTT
TRBJ1-2,-,TRBV4-1,-,CASSQEGRVDGYTF,TGCGCCAGCAGCCAAGAGGGCAGGGTAGATGGCTACACCTTC
TRBJ2-7,TRBD1,TRBV19,-,CASSKRINRDSRYEQYF,TGTGCCAGTAGTAAGAGGATTAACCGGGACAGTCGCTACGAGCAGTACTTC
TRBJ1-1,-,TRBV6-4,few,CASSTDRNTEAFF,TGTGCCAGCAGTACGGACAGGAACACTGAAGCTTTCTTT
TRBJ2-5,TRBD2,TRBV2,-,CASSDWGSGLPQETQYF,TGTGCCAGCAGTGATTGGGGTAGCGGGTTACCTCAAGAGACCCAGTACTTC
TRBJ2-1,TRBD2,TRBV18,-,CASSGTSGRSEVYNEQFF,TGTGCCAGCTCCGGGACTAGCGGGAGGTCGGAGGTCTACAATGAGCAGTTCTTC
TRBJ1-5,-,TRBV6-5,-,CASSYGAGIGQPQHF,TGTGCCAGCAGTTACGGGGCAGGGATCGGACAGCCCCAGCATTTT
TRBJ2-2,TRBD1,TRBV28,-,CASSGTDTGELFF,TGTGCCAGCAGCGGGACAGACACCGGGGAGCTGTTTTTT
TRBJ2-7,TRBD2,TRBV11-2,-,CASSPAGGAEYEQYF,TGTGCCAGCAGCCCCGCGGGGGGGGCAGAGTACGAGCAGTACTTC
TRBJ1-1,-,TRBV6-5,-,CASLVQDTMNTEAFF,TGTGCCAGTTTGGTCCAGGACACCATGAACACTGAAGCTTTCTTT
TRBJ1-3,-,TRBV6-4,-,CASSEGPGNTIYF,TGTGCCAGCAGTGAGGGGCCTGGAAACACCATATATTTT
TRBJ1-1,TRBD1,TRBV23-1,-,CASSPLLTGENTEAFF,TGCGCCAGCAGTCCACTTTTGACAGGGGAGAACACTGAAGCTTTCTTT
TRBJ1-5,-,TRBV2,-,CASSPAHQPQHF,TGTGCCAGCAGCCCCGCGCACCAGCCCCAGCATTTT
TRBJ2-1,-,TRBV11-3,-,CASSLSRYNEQFF,TGTGCCAGCAGCTTGTCACGGTACAATGAGCAGTTCTTC
TRBJ2-1,-,TRBV5-1,-,CASLAAGGPYNEQFF,TGCGCCAGCCTGGCTGCTGGAGGTCCCTACAATGAGCAGTTCTTC
TRBJ1-5,-,TRBV28,-,CASSPYYQPQHF,TGTGCCAGCAGCCCATACTATCAGCCCCAGCATTTT
TRBJ2-3,TRBD2,TRBV11-3,-,CASSLVAGVGTDTQYF,TGTGCCAGCAGCCTTGTAGCGGGAGTGGGCACAGATACGCAGTATTTT
TRBJ2-3,TRBD2,TRBV7-9,-,CASSLGTSELSTDTQYF,TGTGCCAGCAGCTTAGGGACTAGCGAACTTAGCACAGATACGCAGTATTTT
TRBJ2-6,-,TRBV29-1,once,CSVTRGGGSGANVLTF,TGCAGCGTCACCCGAGGGGGGGGCTCTGGGGCCAACGTCCTGACTTTC
TRBJ2-7,TRBD1,TRBV15,-,CATSRSVGQGSYEQYF,TGTGCCACCAGCCGTTCCGTAGGACAGGGGTCCTACGAGCAGTACTTC
TRBJ1-1,TRBD1,TRBV10-3,-,CAISGRQGENTEAFF,TGTGCCATCAGTGGGCGACAGGGGGAGAACACTGAAGCTTTCTTT
TRBJ1-1,-,TRBV6-5,once,CASSTLTGLGEAFF,TGTGCCAGCAGTACCCTGACAGGTCTAGGGGAAGCTTTCTTT
TRBJ2-6,-,TRBV6-4,few,CASSDSGDSISGANVLTF,TGTGCCAGCAGTGACTCCGGGGACTCGATCTCTGGGGCCAACGTCCTGACTTTC
TRBJ2-3,TRBD2,TRBV11-3,-,CASSLVGWEGGTDTQYF,TGTGCCAGCAGCTTAGTGGGGTGGGAGGGCGGCACAGATACGCAGTATTTT
TRBJ1-1,TRBD1,TRBV19,-,CASSIDYRGGTEAFF,TGTGCCAGTAGTATAGATTACAGGGGTGGCACTGAAGCTTTCTTT
TRBJ2-7,TRBD2,TRBV18,-,CASSPGQAGAYEQYF,TGTGCCAGCTCACCTGGGCAAGCGGGGGCCTACGAGCAGTACTTC
TRBJ1-2,-,TRBV12-2,-,CASRRGQAYGYTF,TGTGCAAGTCGCCGCGGACAGGCCTATGGCTACACCTTC
TRBJ2-2,-,TRBV28,-,CASSPTVLKNTGELFF,TGTGCCAGCAGTCCGACTGTACTTAAAAACACCGGGGAGCTGTTTTTT
TRBJ1-1,TRBD1,TRBV11-2,few,CASSRWTGMPFF,TGTGCCAGCAGCCGCTGGACAGGGATGCCTTTCTTT
TRBJ1-5,-,TRBV6-5,-,CASSYPLCLPNQPQHF,TGTGCCAGCAGTTACCCACTTTGTCTCCCTAATCAGCCCCAGCATTTT